This note documents a single T cell receptor beta chain sequence. Trimming shortened V by 3 bases and J by 1 base, and 12 bases separated the two germline ends. The germline V gene encodes CDR1 SGHVS and CDR2 FQNEAQ. The CDR3 sequence is 15 residues long. The data stem from a study of blood T cell repertoires in COVID-19. The protocol was immunoSEQ multiplex PCR, while the TCRdb copy is restricted to in-frame clones and leaves out a portion. The repertoire holds some 130,000 clones, with around 80% as singletons. The source of this sequence is a man between 65 and 85 years old with acute or convalescent COVID-19. The V and J genes are TRBV7-8 and TRBJ1-1; D is ambiguous. Material: peripheral blood. The CDR3 DNA follows: TGTGCCAGCAGCTTTAGACCGACTCAGAACACTGAAGCTTTCTTT. Translation gives CASSFRPTQNTEAFF.